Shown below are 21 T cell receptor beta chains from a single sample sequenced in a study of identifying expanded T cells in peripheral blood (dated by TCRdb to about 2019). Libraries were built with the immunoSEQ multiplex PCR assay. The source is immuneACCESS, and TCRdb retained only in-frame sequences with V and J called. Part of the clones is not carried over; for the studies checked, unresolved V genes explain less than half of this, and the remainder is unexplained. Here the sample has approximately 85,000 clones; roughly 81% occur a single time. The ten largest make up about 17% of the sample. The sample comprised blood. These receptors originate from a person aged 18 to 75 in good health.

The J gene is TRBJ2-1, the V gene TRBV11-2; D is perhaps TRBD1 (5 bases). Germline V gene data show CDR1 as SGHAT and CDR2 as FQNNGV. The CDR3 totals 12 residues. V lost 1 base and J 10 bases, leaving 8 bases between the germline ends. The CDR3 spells CASSLGPGEQFF. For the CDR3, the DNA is TGTGCCAGCAGCTTAGGGCCAGGGGAGCAGTTCTTC.

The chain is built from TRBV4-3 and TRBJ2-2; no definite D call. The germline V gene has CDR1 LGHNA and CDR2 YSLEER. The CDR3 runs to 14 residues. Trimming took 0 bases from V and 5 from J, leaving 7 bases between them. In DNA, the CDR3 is TGCGCCAGCAGCCAAGAGTGGGTTACCGGGGAGCTGTTTTTT. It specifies CASSQEWVTGELFF.

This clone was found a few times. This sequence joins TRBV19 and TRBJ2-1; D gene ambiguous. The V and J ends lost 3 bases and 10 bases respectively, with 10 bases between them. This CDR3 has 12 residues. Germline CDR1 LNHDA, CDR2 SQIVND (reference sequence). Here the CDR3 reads CASSMLGREQFF. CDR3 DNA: TGTGCCAGTAGTATGCTCGGGCGCGAGCAGTTCTTC.

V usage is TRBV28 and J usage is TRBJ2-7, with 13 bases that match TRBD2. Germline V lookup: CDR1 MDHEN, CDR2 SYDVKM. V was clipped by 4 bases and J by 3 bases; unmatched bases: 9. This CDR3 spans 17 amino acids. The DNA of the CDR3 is TGTGCCAGCAGTTCATCCGGAACTAGCGGGAGGGGCTACGAGCAGTACTTC. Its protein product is CASSSSGTSGRGYEQYF.

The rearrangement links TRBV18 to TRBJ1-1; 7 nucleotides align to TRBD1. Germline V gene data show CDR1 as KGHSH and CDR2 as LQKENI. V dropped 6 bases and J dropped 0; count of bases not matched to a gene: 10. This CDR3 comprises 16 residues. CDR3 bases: TGTGCCAGCTCTTACCCAGACAGGGCGATGAACACTGAAGCTTTCTTT. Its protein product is CASSYPDRAMNTEAFF.

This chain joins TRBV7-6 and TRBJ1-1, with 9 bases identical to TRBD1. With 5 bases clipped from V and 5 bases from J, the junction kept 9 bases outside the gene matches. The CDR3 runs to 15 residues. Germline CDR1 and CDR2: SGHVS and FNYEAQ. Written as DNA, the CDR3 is TGTGCCAGCAGCCCCTTAGGGACAGGGCAAACTGAAGCTTTCTTT. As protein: CASSPLGTGQTEAFF.

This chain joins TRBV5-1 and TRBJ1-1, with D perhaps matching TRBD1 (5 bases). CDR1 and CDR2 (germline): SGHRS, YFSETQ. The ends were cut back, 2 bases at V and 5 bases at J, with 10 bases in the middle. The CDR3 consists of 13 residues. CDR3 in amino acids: CASSLGEGTEAFF. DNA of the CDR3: TGCGCCAGCAGCTTAGGGGAGGGTACTGAAGCTTTCTTT.

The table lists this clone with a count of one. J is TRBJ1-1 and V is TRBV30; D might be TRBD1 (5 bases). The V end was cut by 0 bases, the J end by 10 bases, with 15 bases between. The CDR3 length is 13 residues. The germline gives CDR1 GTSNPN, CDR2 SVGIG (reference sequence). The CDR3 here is CAWSVDRRGRAFF. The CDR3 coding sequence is TGTGCCTGGAGTGTAGACAGAAGGGGAAGAGCTTTCTTT.

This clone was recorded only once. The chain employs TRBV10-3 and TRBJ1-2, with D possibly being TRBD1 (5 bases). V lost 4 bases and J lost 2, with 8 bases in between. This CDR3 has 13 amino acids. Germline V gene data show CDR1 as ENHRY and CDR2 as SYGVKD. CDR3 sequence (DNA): TGTGCCATCAGTGTGAAGGGGAACTATGGCTACACCTTC. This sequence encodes CAISVKGNYGYTF.

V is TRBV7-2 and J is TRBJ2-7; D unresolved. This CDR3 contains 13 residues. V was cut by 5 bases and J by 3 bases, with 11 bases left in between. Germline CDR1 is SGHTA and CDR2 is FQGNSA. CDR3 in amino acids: CASSPRAVYEQYF. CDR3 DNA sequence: TGTGCCAGCAGCCCCCGAGCCGTCTACGAGCAGTACTTC.

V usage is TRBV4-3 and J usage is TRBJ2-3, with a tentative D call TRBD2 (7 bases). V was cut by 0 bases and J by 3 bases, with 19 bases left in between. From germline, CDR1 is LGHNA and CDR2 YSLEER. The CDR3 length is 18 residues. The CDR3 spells CASSQDRGLAETTDTQYF. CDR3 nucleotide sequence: TGCGCCAGCAGCCAAGATCGGGGGCTAGCGGAAACGACAGATACGCAGTATTTT.

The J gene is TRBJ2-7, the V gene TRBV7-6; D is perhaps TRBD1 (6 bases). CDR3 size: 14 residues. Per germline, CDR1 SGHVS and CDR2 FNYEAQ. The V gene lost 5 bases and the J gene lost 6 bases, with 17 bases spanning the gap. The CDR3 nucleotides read TGTGCCAGCAGCACGGACAGCGTCGGAGGCGAGCAGTACTTC. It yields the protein CASSTDSVGGEQYF.

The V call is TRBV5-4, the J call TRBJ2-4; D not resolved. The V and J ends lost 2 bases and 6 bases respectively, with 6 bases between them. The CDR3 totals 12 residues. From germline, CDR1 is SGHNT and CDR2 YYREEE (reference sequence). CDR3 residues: CASSFDGNIQYF. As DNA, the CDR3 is TGTGCCAGCAGCTTCGACGGAAACATTCAGTACTTC. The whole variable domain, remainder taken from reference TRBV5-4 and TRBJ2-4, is ETGVTQSPTHLIKTRGQQVTLRCSSQSGHNTVSWYQQALGQGPQFIFQYYREEENGRGNFPPRFSGLQFPNYSSELNVNALELDDSALYLCASSFDGNIQYFGAGTRLSVL.

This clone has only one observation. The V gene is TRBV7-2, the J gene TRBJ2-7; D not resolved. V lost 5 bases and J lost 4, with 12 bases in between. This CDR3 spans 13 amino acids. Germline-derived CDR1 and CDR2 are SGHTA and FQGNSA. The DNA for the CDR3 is TGTGCCAGCAGCGTAGAAGACCCGTACGAGCAGTACTTC. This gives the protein CASSVEDPYEQYF.

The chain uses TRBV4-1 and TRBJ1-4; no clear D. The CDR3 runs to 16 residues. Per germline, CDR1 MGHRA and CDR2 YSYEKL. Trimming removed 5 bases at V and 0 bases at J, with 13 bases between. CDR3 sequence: CASSFLGPSTNEKLFF. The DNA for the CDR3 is TGCGCCAGCAGCTTTCTTGGGCCTTCAACTAATGAAAAACTGTTTTTT.

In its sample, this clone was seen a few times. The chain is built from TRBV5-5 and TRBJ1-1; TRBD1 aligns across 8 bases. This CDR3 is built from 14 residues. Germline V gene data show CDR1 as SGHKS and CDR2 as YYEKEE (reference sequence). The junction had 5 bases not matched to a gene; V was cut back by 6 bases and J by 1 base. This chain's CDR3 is CASTPGTGNTEAFF. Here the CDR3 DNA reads TGTGCCAGCACCCCAGGGACAGGGAACACTGAAGCTTTCTTT. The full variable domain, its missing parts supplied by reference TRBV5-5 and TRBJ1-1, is DAGVTQSPTHLIKTRGQQVTLRCSPISGHKSVSWYQQVLGQGPQFIFQYYEKEERGRGNFPDRFSARQFPNYSSELNVNALLLGDSALYLCASTPGTGNTEAFFGQGTRLTVV.

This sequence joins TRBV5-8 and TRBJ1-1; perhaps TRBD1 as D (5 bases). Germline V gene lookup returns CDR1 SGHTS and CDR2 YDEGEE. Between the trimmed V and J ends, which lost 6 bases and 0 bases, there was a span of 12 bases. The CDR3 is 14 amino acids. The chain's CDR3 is CASTRQPMNTEAFF. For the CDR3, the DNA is TGTGCCAGCACGCGACAGCCAATGAACACTGAAGCTTTCTTT. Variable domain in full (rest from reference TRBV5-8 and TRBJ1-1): EAGVTQSPTHLIKTRGQQATLRCSPISGHTSVYWYQQALGLGLQFLLWYDEGEERNRGNFPPRFSGRQFPNYSSELNVNALELEDSALYLCASTRQPMNTEAFFGQGTRLTVV.

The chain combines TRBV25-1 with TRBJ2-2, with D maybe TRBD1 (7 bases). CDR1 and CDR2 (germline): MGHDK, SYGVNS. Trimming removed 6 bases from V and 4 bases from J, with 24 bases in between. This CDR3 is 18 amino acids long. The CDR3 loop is CASSGTEGSSGVTGELFF. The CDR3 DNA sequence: TGTGCCAGCAGCGGGACAGAAGGCAGTAGCGGTGTCACCGGGGAGCTGTTTTTT.

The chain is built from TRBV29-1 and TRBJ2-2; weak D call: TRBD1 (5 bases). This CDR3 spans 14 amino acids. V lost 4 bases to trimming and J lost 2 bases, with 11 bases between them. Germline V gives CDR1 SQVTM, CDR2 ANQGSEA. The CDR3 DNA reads TGCAGCGTTGGGGCAGGGTCTAACACCGGGGAGCTGTTTTTT. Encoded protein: CSVGAGSNTGELFF.

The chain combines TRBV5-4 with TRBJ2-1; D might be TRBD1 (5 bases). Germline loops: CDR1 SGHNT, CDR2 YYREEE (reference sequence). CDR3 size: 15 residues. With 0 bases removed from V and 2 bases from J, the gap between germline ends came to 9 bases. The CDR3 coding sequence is TGTGCCAGCAGCTTGGATAGGACAACCTACAATGAGCAGTTCTTC. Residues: CASSLDRTTYNEQFF.

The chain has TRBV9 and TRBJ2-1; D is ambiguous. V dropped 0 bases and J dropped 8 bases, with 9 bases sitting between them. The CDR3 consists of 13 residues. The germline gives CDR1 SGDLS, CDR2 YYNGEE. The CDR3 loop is CASSVAWADEQFF. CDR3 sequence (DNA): TGTGCCAGCAGCGTAGCCTGGGCCGATGAGCAGTTCTTC. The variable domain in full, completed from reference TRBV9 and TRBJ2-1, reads DSGVTQTPKHLITATGQRVTLRCSPRSGDLSVYWYQQSLDQGLQFLIQYYNGEERAKGNILERFSAQQFPDLHSELNLSSLELGDSALYFCASSVAWADEQFFGPGTRLTVL.